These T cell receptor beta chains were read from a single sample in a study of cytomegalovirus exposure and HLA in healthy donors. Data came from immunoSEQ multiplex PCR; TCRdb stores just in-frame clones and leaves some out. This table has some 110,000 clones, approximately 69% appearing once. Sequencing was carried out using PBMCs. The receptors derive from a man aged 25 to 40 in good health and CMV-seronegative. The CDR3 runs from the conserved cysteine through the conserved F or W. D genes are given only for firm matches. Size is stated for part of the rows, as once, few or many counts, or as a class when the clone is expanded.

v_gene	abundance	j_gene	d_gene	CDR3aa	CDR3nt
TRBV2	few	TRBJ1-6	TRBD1	CASTQSTGRVNSPLHF	TGTGCCAGCACCCAATCGACAGGGAGAGTAAATTCACCCCTCCACTTT
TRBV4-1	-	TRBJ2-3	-	CASSQDRGAEPITDTQYF	TGCGCCAGCAGCCAAGATCGGGGGGCGGAGCCCATCACAGATACGCAGTATTTT
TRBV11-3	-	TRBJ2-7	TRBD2	CASSLEKWGLAGGYEQYF	TGTGCCAGCAGCTTAGAGAAGTGGGGACTAGCGGGAGGATACGAGCAGTACTTC
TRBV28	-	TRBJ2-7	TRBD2	CASNSIVGRAEQYF	TGTGCCAGCAACTCAATCGTGGGGAGGGCTGAGCAGTACTTC
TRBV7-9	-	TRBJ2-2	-	CASSWLLDSGELFF	TGTGCCAGCAGCTGGCTCCTAGACTCCGGGGAGCTGTTTTTT
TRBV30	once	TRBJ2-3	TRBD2	CAWSSGSSADTQYF	TGTGCCTGGTCAAGCGGGAGTAGCGCAGATACGCAGTATTTT
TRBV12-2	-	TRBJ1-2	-	CASRFIRDRGDRNYGYTF	TGTGCAAGTCGCTTTATCCGGGACAGGGGGGACAGAAACTATGGCTACACCTTC
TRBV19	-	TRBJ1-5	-	CASSMDYDQPQHF	TGTGCCAGTAGTATGGACTACGATCAGCCCCAGCATTTT
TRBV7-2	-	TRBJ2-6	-	CASSLFSGAGANGLTF	TGTGCCAGCAGCTTATTTTCGGGAGCTGGGGCCAACGGCCTGACTTTC
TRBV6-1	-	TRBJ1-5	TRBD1	CASRRDRGNQPQHF	TGTGCCAGCAGGAGGGACAGGGGGAATCAGCCCCAGCATTTT
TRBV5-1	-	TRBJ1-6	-	CASSHRDSYNSPLHF	TGCGCCAGCAGCCACAGGGACTCCTATAATTCACCCCTCCACTTT
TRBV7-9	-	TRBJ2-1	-	CASSLNTGGAGEQFF	TGTGCCAGCAGCCTCAATACTGGAGGAGCAGGTGAGCAGTTCTTC
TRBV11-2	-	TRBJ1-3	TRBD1	CASSLDRVAGNTIYF	TGTGCCAGCAGCCTGGACAGGGTGGCTGGAAACACCATATATTTT
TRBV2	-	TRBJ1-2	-	CASSPQYGYTF	TGTGCCAGCAGTCCGCAGTATGGCTACACCTTC
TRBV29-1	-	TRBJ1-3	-	CSVEGSGNTIYF	TGCAGCGTGGAGGGCTCTGGAAACACCATATATTTT
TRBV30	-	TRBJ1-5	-	CAWSDGFLEGNQPQHF	TGTGCCTGGAGTGATGGATTCCTTGAGGGCAATCAGCCCCAGCATTTT
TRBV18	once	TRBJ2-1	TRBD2	CASSTRTSVANEQFF	TGTGCCAGCTCAACTCGGACTAGCGTTGCCAATGAGCAGTTCTTC
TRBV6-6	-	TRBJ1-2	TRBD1	CASSYPQGNYGYTF	TGTGCCAGCAGTTACCCACAGGGGAACTATGGCTACACCTTC
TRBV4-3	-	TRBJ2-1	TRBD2	CASSLRTSGYNEQFF	TGCGCCAGCAGCCTTCGGACTAGCGGCTACAATGAGCAGTTCTTC
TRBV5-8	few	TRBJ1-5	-	CASRWRGTMHQPQHF	TGTGCCAGCCGGTGGCGGGGGACAATGCATCAGCCCCAGCATTTT
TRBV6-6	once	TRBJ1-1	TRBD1	CASTTDRVDTEAFF	TGTGCCAGCACTACGGACAGGGTAGACACTGAAGCTTTCTTT
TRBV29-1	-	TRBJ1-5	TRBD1	CSGGTGIFGQPQHF	TGCAGCGGTGGGACAGGGATTTTCGGCCAGCCCCAGCATTTT